These 2 T cell receptor beta chains originate from one sample sequenced in a study of blood T cell repertoires in COVID-19. Using immunoSEQ multiplex PCR, the repertoire was profiled, and TCRdb retains in-frame clones only, with some absent. Found here are 400,000 to 500,000 clones, approximately 90% of them singletons; the top ten hold about 1.5%. The sequenced material came from PBMCs or T cells enriched from blood (not recorded which). These TCRs come from a woman aged 18-29 years who had been exposed to COVID-19.

The chain carries TRBV28 and TRBJ1-2; the match to TRBD1 covers 8 bases. Germline trimming cut 4 bases from V and 0 bases from J; bases unmatched to any gene: 4. The CDR3 length is 15 residues. Germline values: CDR1 MDHEN, CDR2 SYDVKM. This CDR3 reads CASSSTTGANYGYTF. In DNA, the CDR3 is TGTGCCAGCAGTTCGACGACAGGGGCTAACTATGGCTACACCTTC.

The rearrangement uses TRBV5-5 and TRBJ2-5; TRBD1 aligns across 7 bases. This CDR3 comprises 16 residues. Trimming cost V 4 bases and J 3 bases; bases outside gene matches: 12. Per germline, CDR1 SGHKS and CDR2 YYEKEE (reference sequence). The CDR3 bases are TGTGCCAGCAGCGTAAACGACAGGGCCCGGGAAGAGACCCAGTACTTC. It encodes CASSVNDRAREETQYF.